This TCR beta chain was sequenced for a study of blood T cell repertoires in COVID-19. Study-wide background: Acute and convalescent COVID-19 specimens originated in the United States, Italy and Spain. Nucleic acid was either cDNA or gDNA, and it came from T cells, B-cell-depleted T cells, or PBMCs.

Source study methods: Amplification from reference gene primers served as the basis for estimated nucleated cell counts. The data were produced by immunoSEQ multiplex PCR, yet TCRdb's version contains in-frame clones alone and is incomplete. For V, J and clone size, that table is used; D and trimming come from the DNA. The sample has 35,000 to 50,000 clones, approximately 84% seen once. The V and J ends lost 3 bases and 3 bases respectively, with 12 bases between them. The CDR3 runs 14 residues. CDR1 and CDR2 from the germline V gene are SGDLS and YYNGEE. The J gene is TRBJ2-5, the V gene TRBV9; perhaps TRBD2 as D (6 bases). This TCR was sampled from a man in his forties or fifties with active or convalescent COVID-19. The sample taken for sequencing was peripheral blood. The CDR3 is CASSEGGVEETQYF. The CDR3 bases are TGTGCCAGCAGCGAGGGCGGGGTTGAAGAGACCCAGTACTTC.